These T cell receptor beta chains were read from a single sample in a study of human T cells and chemical hapten exposure. Using its own MiXCR run on the RACE reads, TCRdb lists one record per CDR3 protein. The table has 65,000 to 95,000 distinct CDR3 sequences, around 9.3% seen once. The specimen was whole blood. The receptors shown here come from a female donor in good health. Some clones in this sample may be carry-over from other donors' samples. CDR3s include the opening cysteine and the closing phenylalanine or tryptophan. D genes are given only for firm matches. Only part of the rows carry a size: once, few, many, or a class if the clone is expanded.

clone_size	d_call	v_call	j_call	cdr3_aa	cdr3_nt
-	-	TRBV7-9	TRBJ2-7	CATSRGYEQYF	TGTGCCACGTCCCGGGGCTACGAGCAGTACTTC
-	-	TRBV7-2	TRBJ1-3	CASSLFFSGNTIYF	TGTGCCAGCAGCTTATTTTTCTCTGGAAACACCATATATTTT
many	TRBD2	TRBV18	TRBJ2-3	CASSLLGGGGTDTQYF	TGTGCCAGCTCCCTCCTAGGCGGGGGAGGGACAGATACGCAGTATTTT
few	-	TRBV5-4	TRBJ2-6	CASSLPDYSGANVLTF	TGTGCCAGCAGCTTGCCTGACTACTCTGGGGCCAACGTCCTGACTTTC
-	-	TRBV6-1	TRBJ1-5	CASSEIYRGVQPQHF	TGTGCCAGCAGTGAAATATACCGAGGGGTACAGCCCCAGCATTTT
many	-	TRBV7-6	TRBJ1-1	CASSLRIGAGITEAFF	TGTGCCAGCAGCCTTAGGATCGGGGCAGGAATCACTGAAGCTTTCTTT
-	TRBD1	TRBV11-2	TRBJ2-3	CASSLYGETGTQYF	TGTGCCAGCAGCTTATATGGGGAGACAGGGACGCAGTATTTT
many	-	TRBV24-1	TRBJ2-2	CATSDLSDGNTGELFF	TGTGCCACCAGTGATTTGAGTGACGGGAACACCGGGGAGCTGTTTTTT
many	-	TRBV10-2	TRBJ2-3	CASSPDNTDTQYF	TGCGCCAGCAGTCCGGACAACACAGATACGCAGTATTTT
few	-	TRBV7-9	TRBJ1-1	CASSLGISGNTEAFF	TGTGCCAGCAGCTTAGGGATCTCAGGGAACACTGAAGCTTTCTTT
few	TRBD1	TRBV12-3/TRBV12-4	TRBJ2-3	CASSLKGTGGSITDTQYF	TGTGCCAGCAGTTTGAAGGGGACAGGGGGCTCGATCACAGATACGCAGTATTTT
-	-	TRBV5-1	TRBJ2-3	CASSPLPLDTQYF	TGCGCCAGCAGCCCCCTCCCGTTAGATACGCAGTATTTT
-	TRBD1	TRBV10-3	TRBJ1-1	CAIRDTGGAPEAFF	TGTGCCATCAGAGATACAGGGGGCGCACCTGAAGCTTTCTTT
-	TRBD2	TRBV9	TRBJ2-1	CASSVAVAGGSYNEQFF	TGTGCCAGCAGCGTAGCTGTAGCGGGGGGCTCCTACAATGAGCAGTTCTTC
many	TRBD1	TRBV6-2/TRBV6-3	TRBJ1-5	CASSTSGGGQPQHF	TGTGCCAGCAGTACTTCAGGGGGGGGTCAGCCCCAGCATTTT
few	TRBD2	TRBV5-1	TRBJ2-3	CASSSGGTTDTQYF	TGCGCCAGCAGCAGCGGGGGAACCACAGATACGCAGTATTTT
many	-	TRBV5-6	TRBJ1-1	CASSLSGGEAFF	TGTGCCAGCAGCTTGTCGGGGGGTGAAGCTTTCTTT
many	-	TRBV7-9	TRBJ2-5	CASSRDYQETQYF	TGTGCCAGCAGCCGGGACTACCAAGAGACCCAGTACTTC
many	-	TRBV4-1	TRBJ1-3	CASSRTEEGNTIYF	TGCGCCAGCAGTCGGACAGAAGAAGGAAACACCATATATTTT
-	TRBD2	TRBV29-1	TRBJ2-3	CSVEDPGLAGGPADTQYF	TGCAGCGTTGAAGATCCAGGACTAGCGGGGGGACCGGCAGATACGCAGTATTTT
-	-	TRBV7-6	TRBJ1-2	CASSSSGGTTGYTF	TGTGCCAGCAGCTCTAGCGGGGGAACGACTGGCTACACCTTC
few	TRBD1	TRBV5-1	TRBJ1-1	CASSLGYRGQFTEAFF	TGCGCCAGCAGCTTGGGATACAGGGGGCAGTTTACTGAAGCTTTCTTT
many	-	TRBV6-1	TRBJ1-6	CASTGVPQRPGGYSPLHF	TGTGCCAGCACTGGAGTGCCCCAGCGTCCGGGAGGCTACTCACCCCTCCACTTT
-	-	TRBV2	TRBJ2-5	CASSGGQPLDQENQYF	TGTGCCAGCAGTGGTGGACAGCCCTTGGACCAAGAGAACCAGTACTTC
many	TRBD1	TRBV5-1	TRBJ1-3	CASTVTGDGNTIYF	TGCGCCAGCACCGTTACAGGGGATGGAAACACCATATATTTT
-	-	TRBV4-3	TRBJ1-1	CASSQGWIGRSKFNTEAFF	TGCGCCAGCAGCCAAGGCTGGATAGGAAGGAGTAAGTTTAACACTGAAGCTTTCTTT
-	TRBD1	TRBV2	TRBJ1-5	CASSGDRGPPYNQPQHF	TGTGCCAGCAGTGGGGACAGGGGGCCCCCTTACAATCAGCCCCAGCATTTT
-	-	TRBV7-8	TRBJ1-6	CASRQAGTVNSPLHF	TGTGCCAGCAGACAAGCGGGTACAGTTAATTCACCCCTCCACTTT
-	-	TRBV6-5	TRBJ2-7	CASSYRAASSSYEQYF	TGTGCCAGCAGTTACCGAGCGGCATCGAGCTCCTACGAGCAGTACTTC
few	-	TRBV5-4	TRBJ2-3	CASSLDFSADTQYF	TGTGCCAGCAGCTTAGATTTTTCAGCGGATACGCAGTATTTT
many	TRBD1	TRBV6-2/TRBV6-3	TRBJ2-3	CASSRRDRGTDTQYF	TGTGCCAGCAGCCGACGGGACAGGGGGACAGATACGCAGTATTTT
many	-	TRBV7-2	TRBJ2-3	CASSLGHPDTQYF	TGTGCCAGCAGCTTAGGCCACCCAGATACGCAGTATTTT
many	-	TRBV27	TRBJ2-2	CASTPRPPAAGELFF	TGTGCCAGCACCCCTCGTCCTCCGGCAGCCGGGGAGCTGTTTTTT
many	-	TRBV2	TRBJ1-2	CASSVGPYYGYTF	TGTGCCAGCAGTGTAGGACCGTACTATGGCTACACCTTC
many	TRBD1	TRBV5-1	TRBJ1-4	CASSLGQGLGEKLFF	TGCGCCAGCAGTTTGGGACAGGGATTAGGGGAAAAACTGTTTTTT
few	TRBD1	TRBV7-8	TRBJ1-5	CASSLVVRGSGGAGQPQHF	TGTGCCAGCAGCTTAGTTGTACGGGGGTCAGGGGGCGCAGGTCAGCCCCAGCATTTT
-	-	TRBV7-2	TRBJ1-5	CASSLRDEPQHF	TGTGCCAGCAGCTTACGGGACGAGCCCCAGCATTTT
-	-	TRBV12-3/TRBV12-4	TRBJ1-3	CASSTVSSGNTIYF	TGTGCCAGCAGTACCGTCAGCTCTGGAAACACCATATATTTT
many	-	TRBV10-3	TRBJ2-3	CAIHGGGGTDTQYF	TGTGCCATCCACGGGGGTGGCGGGACAGATACGCAGTATTTT
few	-	TRBV6-5	TRBJ2-2	CATGRGSAGELFF	TGTGCCACAGGGCGGGGTTCGGCCGGGGAGCTGTTTTTT
few	-	TRBV20-1	TRBJ2-7	CSASLLASPPYEQYF	TGCAGTGCCTCACTTCTAGCATCCCCTCCCTACGAGCAGTACTTC
many	TRBD1	TRBV12-3/TRBV12-4	TRBJ2-2	CASSWAGGIGELFF	TGTGCCAGCAGTTGGGCAGGGGGCATCGGGGAGCTGTTTTTT
many	-	TRBV20-1	TRBJ1-5	CSARASGRINQPQHF	TGCAGTGCTAGAGCTTCCGGACGTATCAATCAGCCCCAGCATTTT
many	-	TRBV7-2	TRBJ1-6	CASSLTRHNSPLHF	TGTGCCAGCAGCTTAACCCGGCATAATTCACCCCTCCACTTT
many	-	TRBV5-6	TRBJ2-3	CASSLPEPTDTQYF	TGTGCCAGCAGCTTGCCGGAACCCACAGATACGCAGTATTTT
many	TRBD1	TRBV19	TRBJ1-2	CATRGQGYGYTF	TGTGCCACTCGGGGACAGGGGTATGGCTACACCTTC
many	-	TRBV6-2/TRBV6-3	TRBJ1-5	CASMLMGWGQPQHF	TGTGCCAGCATGTTAATGGGGTGGGGCCAGCCCCAGCATTTT
many	-	TRBV6-4	TRBJ1-1	CASSGGRQANKGAFF	TGTGCCAGCAGTGGAGGCCGACAGGCAAATAAGGGAGCTTTCTTT
-	-	TRBV7-3	TRBJ1-1	CASSLTPGTEAFF	TGTGCCAGCAGCTTAACGCCGGGAACTGAAGCTTTCTTT
many	-	TRBV4-3	TRBJ2-3	CASRAGSTDTQYF	TGCGCCAGCAGGGCCGGGAGCACAGATACGCAGTATTTT
many	-	TRBV20-1	TRBJ2-7	CSARVIGQEQYF	TGCAGTGCTAGAGTAATCGGGCAGGAGCAGTACTTC
many	-	TRBV6-5	TRBJ2-7	CASPRGGEQYF	TGTGCCAGCCCGAGGGGTGGCGAGCAGTACTTC
many	TRBD2	TRBV7-3	TRBJ2-1	CASSLFDPAGYNEQFF	TGTGCCAGCAGCTTATTCGACCCAGCGGGGTACAATGAGCAGTTCTTC
many	-	TRBV20-1	TRBJ2-7	CSARGTQGSYEQYF	TGCAGTGCTAGAGGAACACAGGGATCCTACGAGCAGTACTTC